Only a few counts were recorded for the clone carrying this TCR beta chain. Its antigen remains unknown. TCR alpha and beta CDR3 regions were amplified from RNA using iRepertoire nested multiplex PCR. TCRdb called the multiplex PCR reads again in MiXCR, with one record for every CDR3 protein. The data show more than 300,000 distinct CDR3 sequences, roughly two fifths seen once. This sample was taken from a study of glioma-infiltrating T cells. Study background: Samples included WHO grade II oligodendrogliomas or astrocytomas and initial-diagnosis grade IV glioblastomas. Presurgical dexamethasone in glioma patients lasted six or fewer days.

Germline V gives CDR1 MNHEY, CDR2 SVGEGT. This CDR3 comprises 16 residues. V lost 2 bases to trimming and J lost 4 bases, with 17 bases between them. Study-wide results and caveats: Tissue-blood divergence was below expectation in non-neoplastic patients, above in gliomas. A blood CDR3 motif signature was depleted in highly divergent patients.

Sequenced material: glioma tissue, nonneoplastic brain tissue, or PBMCs (not recorded which). The sequence was obtained from a human donor with low-grade glioma or glioblastoma, undergoing nonglioma brain surgery, or in good health (not recorded which). The chain has TRBV6-2 or TRBV6-3 and TRBJ1-1; possible D gene TRBD1, 5 bases. As DNA, the CDR3 is TGTGCCAGCAGTTACCCCCGACAGCTCAGACGCACTGAAGCTTTCTTT. Its protein is CASSYPRQLRRTEAFF.